This T cell receptor beta chain is from a study of radiotherapy plus CTLA-4 blockade in lung cancer. Using immunoSEQ multiplex PCR, the repertoire was profiled, and TCRdb retains in-frame clones only, with some absent. The table includes over 75,000 clones, roughly four fifths detected once. Germline-derived CDR1 and CDR2 are MDHEN and SYDVKM. This CDR3 contains 13 residues. The ends were cut back, 11 bases at V and 0 bases at J, with 10 bases in the middle. The chain carries TRBV28 and TRBJ2-2, with D possibly being TRBD1 (5 bases). This clonotype was sampled from a human donor with non-small cell lung cancer who had stable disease on radiotherapy plus ipilimumab. This sample comprised peripheral blood, obtained from a patient treated with radiotherapy plus ipilimumab. The CDR3 region has the DNA TGTGCCGGTTTGGGGCCGAACACCGGGGAGCTGTTTTTT. It encodes CAGLGPNTGELFF.